The clone carrying this T cell receptor (beta chain) was seen more than once but under ten times. Its antigen is currently unknown. The CDR3 extends over 15 amino acids. Per the germline V gene, CDR1 is SGHTA and CDR2 is FQGNSA. Unmatched junction bases numbered 6, after V lost 1 base and J lost 5 bases. The data were obtained in a study of T cell repertoires in cytomegalovirus infection. Looking at the study overall: Peptides in the study included HLA-C-restricted and HLA-B-restricted CMV epitopes. Indications of both CMV infection and matching HLA type were provided by public TCR beta signatures. The study's findings and limits: Clonotype analysis showed dominance of the ex vivo response by HLA-C-restricted CMV-specific TCR beta clonotypes.

TCRdb analysed the reads with MiXCR anew, one entry per CDR3 protein. The sample shows about a million distinct CDR3 sequences, around 31% of them seen only once. This sequence joins TRBV7-2 and TRBJ2-5; 8 nucleotides align to TRBD2. Here the sequenced sample was cultured CD8+ T cells from PBMCs, taken from culture after CMV antigen stimulation. The source of this sequence is a human donor in good health (CMV status not recorded). Some clones in this sample may be carry-over from other donors' samples. In DNA, the CDR3 is TGTGCCAGCAGCTTAGGTGTCGGGGGGGTGGAGACCCAGTACTTC. Translating gives CASSLGVGGVETQYF. The full variable domain, its missing parts supplied by reference TRBV7-2 and TRBJ2-5, is GAGVSQSPSNKVTEKGKDVELRCDPISGHTALYWYRQSLGQGLEFLIYFQGNSAPDKSGLPSDRFSAERTGGSVSTLTIQRTQQEDSAVYLCASSLGVGGVETQYFGPGTRLLVL.